Listed below are T cell receptor beta chains from one sample, sequenced in a study of blood T cell repertoires in COVID-19. The method was immunoSEQ multiplex PCR; TCRdb's version includes in-frame clones alone and lacks a portion of them. The sample lists approximately 97,000 clones, about nine tenths occurring once. Sample: peripheral blood. The source is a man aged 55 to 69 with acute or convalescent COVID-19. Each CDR3 is given with its conserved first and last residue. The D gene is left open where the match is weak. A clone size is listed for some rows: how often the clone was seen (once, few, many), or a class if it is expanded.

size	J	V	D	DNA	CDR3
.	TRBJ1-1	TRBV5-6	TRBD1	TGTGCCAGCAGCTTGGGAGCAGGGGGCTCCAACACTGAAGCTTTCTTT	CASSLGAGGSNTEAFF
.	TRBJ1-2	TRBV19	.	TGTGCCAGTAGTCCAACCCCGGGACAAAAGTATGGCTACACCTTC	CASSPTPGQKYGYTF
once	TRBJ1-5	TRBV7-9	.	TGTGCCAGCAGGGACCGACCCGGGACACCGGTGCTTCGCAATCAGCCCCAGCATTTT	CASRDRPGTPVLRNQPQHF
.	TRBJ1-4	TRBV19	TRBD1	TGTGCCAGTAGTATGAGGTTCCGGGACAGGAGTGGGAGCAGTGAAAAACTGTTTTTT	CASSMRFRDRSGSSEKLFF
once	TRBJ2-6	TRBV5-1	TRBD1	TGCGCCAGCAGCTACTACGGGACAGGACTCTCTGGGGCCAACGTCCTGACTTTC	CASSYYGTGLSGANVLTF
.	TRBJ2-1	TRBV18	.	TGTGCCAGCTCAACCAGGGTAGGGGAGCAGTTCTTC	CASSTRVGEQFF
.	TRBJ2-5	TRBV7-2	.	TGTGCCAGCAGCTTAGGAGCTGCGCTACAAGAGACCCAGTACTTC	CASSLGAALQETQYF
.	TRBJ1-2	TRBV19	TRBD1	TGTGCCAGTGCGAGACAGGGTGCTATAGTGTATGGCTACACCTTC	CASARQGAIVYGYTF
.	TRBJ2-3	TRBV6-5	TRBD1	TGTGCCAGCAGGGAGACAGGGGTAACAGATACGCAGTATTTT	CASRETGVTDTQYF
.	TRBJ1-1	TRBV2	.	TGTGCCAGCAGTGAAACGACAGGGAACACTGAAGCTTTCTTT	CASSETTGNTEAFF
.	TRBJ1-5	TRBV5-1	.	TGCGCCAGCAGCTTGGGAGTGAATCAGCCCCAGCATTTT	CASSLGVNQPQHF
.	TRBJ2-3	TRBV5-1	TRBD2	TGCGCCAGCAAACAGCTAGCGGGGGGTGATACGCAGTATTTT	CASKQLAGGDTQYF
.	TRBJ2-3	TRBV19	.	TGTGCCAGTAGAGAGTCCTGGACTAGCACAGATACGCAGTATTTT	CASRESWTSTDTQYF
.	TRBJ2-1	TRBV5-1	TRBD1	TGCGCCAGCAGCTTGTTACAGGGGAGCTCCTACAATGAGCAGTTCTTC	CASSLLQGSSYNEQFF
.	TRBJ1-3	TRBV19	TRBD1	TGTGCCAGTAGTATTGCGGGACAGGGACCCGGAAACACCATATATTTT	CASSIAGQGPGNTIYF
.	TRBJ1-6	TRBV10-2	.	TGCGCCAGCACCAGACAGGTTAATTCACCCCTCCACTTT	CASTRQVNSPLHF
.	TRBJ1-1	TRBV27	.	TGTGCCAGCAGTTTATCGAGTCGCCTTTCAGAGGGCACTGAAGCTTTCTTT	CASSLSSRLSEGTEAFF
.	TRBJ1-2	TRBV19	TRBD1	TGTGCCAGTAATATGGGACAGGGAAGCGGCTATGGCTACACCTTC	CASNMGQGSGYGYTF
.	TRBJ1-5	TRBV6-1	TRBD1	TGTGCCAGCAGTGAAAGGACAGGCCTCAATCAGCCCCAGCATTTT	CASSERTGLNQPQHF
.	TRBJ1-2	TRBV2	TRBD1	TGTGCCAGCAGTGTAAGGGACAGGGATGGCTACACCTTC	CASSVRDRDGYTF
.	TRBJ2-3	TRBV19	TRBD2	TGTGCCAGTAGTATAAGCGCGGGGGGGTTAGCAGATACGCAGTATTTT	CASSISAGGLADTQYF
few	TRBJ1-2	TRBV5-6	.	TGTGCCAGCAGTCTAGACAGTTCTGGGCTCGTTGGCTACACCTTC	CASSLDSSGLVGYTF
.	TRBJ1-1	TRBV6-5	.	TGTGCCAGCAGTTACTCGACAGGCACTGAAGCTTTCTTT	CASSYSTGTEAFF
.	TRBJ1-3	TRBV19	.	TGTGCCAGTAGGAGGACAGTTGGAAACACCATATATTTT	CASRRTVGNTIYF
.	TRBJ2-1	TRBV6-6	TRBD2	TGTGCCAGCAGTTATCCAGTTAGCGGGGGGGCCCATGAGCAGTTCTTC	CASSYPVSGGAHEQFF
.	TRBJ2-1	TRBV3-1/TRBV3-2	TRBD2	TGTGCCAGCAGCCAAGTCTTGCTAGCGGGGCGTTACAATGAGCAGTTCTTC	CASSQVLLAGRYNEQFF
.	TRBJ1-1	TRBV5-8	.	TGTGCCAGCAGCGTCAGACCGGGGAGGACTGAAGCTTTCTTT	CASSVRPGRTEAFF
.	TRBJ2-2	TRBV24-1	TRBD1	TGTGCCACCAGTGATTCCAAAGGACAGGGATCTGATACCGGGGAGCTGTTTTTT	CATSDSKGQGSDTGELFF
.	TRBJ2-1	TRBV12-3/TRBV12-4	.	TGTGCCAGCAGTAAGGGGCCCTACAATGAGCAGTTCTTC	CASSKGPYNEQFF
few	TRBJ1-5	TRBV2	TRBD1	TGTGCCAGCAGGCGGGGGGACAGCTCCAATCAGCCCCAGCATTTT	CASRRGDSSNQPQHF
.	TRBJ1-2	TRBV7-9	.	TGTGCCAGCAACGAGGGGCAGGGAGGAGGCTACACCTTC	CASNEGQGGGYTF
.	TRBJ1-1	TRBV28	TRBD1	TGTGCCAGCAGGGGCGGGGGACAGGGAGACACTGAAGCTTTCTTT	CASRGGGQGDTEAFF
.	TRBJ2-1	TRBV3-1/TRBV3-2	.	TGTGCCAGCAGCCACTTAGGACAGAACAATGAGCAGTTCTTC	CASSHLGQNNEQFF
.	TRBJ2-1	TRBV19	TRBD1	TGTGCCAGTAGTACCTCCGACAGGGGGATTGAGCAGTTCTTC	CASSTSDRGIEQFF
.	TRBJ1-6	TRBV19	.	TGTGCCAGTAAAACCGTACCAACACCTAATTCACCCCTCCACTTT	CASKTVPTPNSPLHF
.	TRBJ2-1	TRBV6-5	.	TGTGCCAGCAGCCAACATTATGAGCAGTTCTTC	CASSQHYEQFF
.	TRBJ2-1	TRBV7-9	TRBD1	TGTGCCAGCAGCTTAAGGACAGGGGGTTACAATGAGCAGTTCTTC	CASSLRTGGYNEQFF
.	TRBJ2-7	TRBV6-5	TRBD1	TGTGCCAGCAGCTCGGTGACAGGGGGCATGTACGAGCAGTACTTC	CASSSVTGGMYEQYF
.	TRBJ1-1	TRBV3-1/TRBV3-2	TRBD1	TGTGCCAGCAGCCATAGGACAGGGGACACTGAAGCTTTCTTT	CASSHRTGDTEAFF
.	TRBJ1-5	TRBV7-9	TRBD1	TGTGCCAGCAGCAGAGATTGGACAGGGGACCCCCAGCATTTT	CASSRDWTGDPQHF
.	TRBJ2-1	TRBV5-1	TRBD1	TGCGCCAGCGGGCCCGGGACAGGGAAGTTCGATGAGCAGTTCTTC	CASGPGTGKFDEQFF
.	TRBJ1-2	TRBV6-5	TRBD1	TGTGCCAGCAGCCCCTCGGGACAGGGACTTTATGGCTACACCTTC	CASSPSGQGLYGYTF